The TCR beta chain described here comes from a study of blood T cell repertoires in COVID-19. Study information: Donors in the United States, Italy and Spain gave samples during acute or convalescent COVID-19. Sample material is recorded as cDNA or gDNA derived from T cells, B-cell-depleted T cells, or PBMCs.

This clone was counted at least ten times. The V gene's germline CDR1 is SGHAT and CDR2 FQNNGV. Between the trimmed V and J ends, which lost 2 bases and 10 bases, there was a span of 14 bases. This CDR3 is built from 13 residues. In the original workflow: Scientists estimated how many nucleated cells there were by amplifying reference gene primers. Assay: immunoSEQ multiplex PCR; the TCRdb copy retains only in-frame clones and omits some. The DNA gave D and trimming, while V, J and clone size come from that table. Found here are about 200,000 clones, approximately 81% of them singletons; the top ten hold 4.5% to 5%.

The material sequenced was peripheral blood. The clonotype comes from a woman older than 75 with acute or convalescent COVID-19. J is TRBJ1-1 and V is TRBV11-2, with TRBD1 as a possible D gene (6 bases). The CDR3 sequence: CASSLSAGAGAFF. DNA for the CDR3: TGTGCCAGCAGCTTATCCGCGGGGGCTGGAGCTTTCTTT. Full variable domain (remainder filled in from reference TRBV11-2 and TRBJ1-1): EAGVAQSPRYKIIEKRQSVAFWCNPISGHATLYWYQQILGQGPKLLIQFQNNGVVDDSQLPKDRFSAERLKGVDSTLKIQPAKLEDSAVYLCASSLSAGAGAFFGQGTRLTVV.